These 11 T cell receptor beta chains share one sample of origin, sequenced in a study of T cell responses to AZD1222 COVID-19 vaccine. Clones were sequenced by immunoSEQ multiplex PCR, and TCRdb holds only the in-frame ones, with some missing. The profile shows some 110,000 clones, 86% of them singletons. Here the sequenced sample was peripheral blood, taken 28 days after the second AZD1222 dose. The origin of the receptors is an adult who received the AZD1222 COVID-19 vaccine.

The chain combines TRBV28 with TRBJ1-2; maybe TRBD1 (6 bases). This CDR3 has 14 amino acids. Between the trimmed V and J ends, which lost 6 bases and 5 bases, there was a span of 16 bases. CDR1 MDHEN and CDR2 SYDVKM come from the germline V gene. The DNA of the CDR3 is TGTGCCAGCAGCCCCGAGCAGGGGAGGTATGGCTACACCTTC. This translates into CASSPEQGRYGYTF.

This chain links TRBV7-2 with TRBJ2-7; no definite D call. Deletions cut 5 bases from V and 1 base from J, with 3 bases between. Germline V gene lookup returns CDR1 SGHTA and CDR2 FQGNSA. The CDR3 has 11 residues. The CDR3 nucleotides are TGTGCCAGCAGCGTGTCCTACGAGCAGTACTTC. Translation gives CASSVSYEQYF.

The chain couples TRBV27 to TRBJ1-4; D perhaps matches TRBD1 (5 bases). The V gene lost 5 bases and the J gene lost 8 bases, with 15 bases spanning the gap. Germline CDR1 reads MNHEY; CDR2 reads SMNVEV (reference sequence). The CDR3 spans 14 residues. In DNA, the CDR3 is TGTGCCAGCAGTCACCTTGGGGGTGAGGAAAAACTGTTTTTT. It encodes CASSHLGGEEKLFF. The entire variable domain, with the rest obtained from reference TRBV27 and TRBJ1-4, is as follows: EAQVTQNPRYLITVTGKKLTVTCSQNMNHEYMSWYRQDPGLGLRQIYYSMNVEVTDKGDVPEGYKVSRKEKRNFPLILESPSPNQTSLYFCASSHLGGEEKLFFGSGTQLSVL.

This clone was observed a handful of times. The gene calls are TRBV11-2 and TRBJ1-5, with TRBD1 matching over 9 bases. The V gene end was trimmed by 0 bases and the J gene end by 0 bases; junction bases not matched to a gene: 3. Germline CDR1 is SGHAT and CDR2 is FQNNGV. CDR3 length: 17 amino acids. The CDR3 is CASSLDGTGYSNQPQHF. CDR3 nucleotides: TGTGCCAGCAGCTTAGATGGGACAGGGTATAGCAATCAGCCCCAGCATTTT.

This clone has only one observation. V is TRBV24-1 and J is TRBJ1-1; TRBD1 might be the D (5 bases). The CDR3 is 15 residues long. Germline V gives CDR1 KGHDR, CDR2 SFDVKD. V lost 3 bases and J lost 4, with 14 bases in between. CDR3 region: CATSDGTARPTEAFF. The CDR3 region has the DNA TGTGCCACCAGTGATGGGACGGCCCGACCCACTGAAGCTTTCTTT.

This clone was counted between two and nine times. The V gene is TRBV6-5, the J gene TRBJ2-7, with 11 bases identical to TRBD2. V lost 0 bases to trimming and J lost 1 base; unmatched junction nucleotides: 2. Germline CDR1 MNHEY, CDR2 SVGAGI. The CDR3 length is 16 residues. CDR3 DNA: TGTGCCAGCAGTTACTCACTAGCGGGAGTTTCCTACGAGCAGTACTTC. Its translation: CASSYSLAGVSYEQYF.

The chain links TRBV15 to TRBJ1-4, with a weak D call TRBD1 (6 bases). This CDR3 is built from 17 residues. V lost 0 bases to trimming and J lost 3 bases, with 14 bases between them. Per germline, CDR1 LNHNV and CDR2 YYDKDF (reference sequence). The CDR3, as DNA: TGTGCCACCAGCAGAGATGGGAACAGGGAACCTAATGAAAAACTGTTTTTT. This encodes CATSRDGNREPNEKLFF.

The chain's CDR3 is CASSIEGHYGYTF. As DNA, the CDR3 is TGTGCCAGCAGCATAGAGGGCCACTATGGCTACACCTTC. The chain uses TRBV5-4 and TRBJ1-2; D unclear. The V end lost 4 bases, the J end lost 3 bases, and 10 bases lay between the germline ends. Germline CDR1 and CDR2: SGHNT and YYREEE (reference sequence). The CDR3 sequence is 13 residues long.

Turning to this clone: A junction boundary mismatches the germline segment, possibly from a read error. The rearrangement links TRBV5-8 to TRBJ1-6, with unresolved D. The CDR3 is 12 amino acids. Germline V lookup: CDR1 SGHTS, CDR2 YDEGEE. In DNA, the CDR3 is TGTGCCAGCCGCTTGTGGGATTCACCCCTCCACTTT. The encoded protein is CASRLWDSPLHF.

V and J are TRBV11-2 and TRBJ1-1; maybe TRBD1 (5 bases). Between the trimmed V and J ends, which lost 1 base and 1 base, there was a span of 7 bases. The germline V gene has CDR1 SGHAT and CDR2 FQNNGV. There are 14 residues in the CDR3. CDR3 residues: CASSLAGENTEAFF. The DNA of the CDR3 is TGTGCCAGCAGCTTAGCGGGGGAGAACACTGAAGCTTTCTTT.

The rearrangement joins TRBV7-2 to TRBJ2-7; the match to TRBD2 covers 13 bases. This CDR3 has 18 residues. Germline loops: CDR1 SGHTA, CDR2 FQGNSA. Trimming at V came to 3 bases and at J to 0 bases, leaving 8 bases not matched to a gene. The DNA for the CDR3 is TGTGCCAGCAGCTTGAGACTAGCGGGAGGCCCCTTCTCCTACGAGCAGTACTTC. It encodes CASSLRLAGGPFSYEQYF.